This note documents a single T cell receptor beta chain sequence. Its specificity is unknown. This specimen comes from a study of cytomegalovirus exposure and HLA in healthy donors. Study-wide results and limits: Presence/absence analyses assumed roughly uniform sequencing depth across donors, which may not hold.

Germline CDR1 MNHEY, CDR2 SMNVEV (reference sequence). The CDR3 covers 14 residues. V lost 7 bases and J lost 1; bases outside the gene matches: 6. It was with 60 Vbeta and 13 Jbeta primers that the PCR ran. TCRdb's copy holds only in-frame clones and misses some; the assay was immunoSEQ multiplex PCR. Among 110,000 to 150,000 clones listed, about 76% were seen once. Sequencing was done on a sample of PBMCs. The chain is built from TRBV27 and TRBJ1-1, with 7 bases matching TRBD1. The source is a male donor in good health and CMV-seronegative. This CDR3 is CASIPDRTNTEAFF. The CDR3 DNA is TGTGCCAGCATCCCGGACAGGACGAACACTGAAGCTTTCTTT.